The clone carrying this T cell receptor (beta chain) was seen more than once but under ten times. CDR1 is MGHDK and CDR2 is SYGVNS in the germline V gene. Trimming cost V 4 bases and J 6 bases; bases outside gene matches: 7. The CDR3 has 15 residues. The data are from a study of T cells after yellow fever vaccination. Generation of TCR cDNA used 5'RACE template switching (which added a universal primer site and UMIs). TCRdb passed the 5' RACE reads through MiXCR, listing each CDR3 protein once. Found here are 400,000 to 650,000 distinct CDR3 sequences, less than 25% of them singletons; the top ten hold roughly a sixth.

The genes are TRBV25-1 and TRBJ2-2; 8 positions match TRBD1. The input for sequencing was PBMCs, taken approximately 22 days after the first yellow fever vaccination. The clonotype was recovered from a man aged 18 to 29 who received the YFV17D yellow fever vaccine. The CDR3 coding sequence is TGTGCCAGCAGTGCCGGACAGGGAAGGGCCGGGGAGCTGTTTTTT. Translated, it gives CASSAGQGRAGELFF.